This TCR beta chain is from a study of shared T cell receptors in the human thymus. TCRdb keeps only in-frame clones here, not all; method: immunoSEQ multiplex PCR. The sample holds about 730,000 clones, roughly 85% seen once. The V gene lost 7 bases and the J gene lost 2 bases, with 14 bases spanning the gap. The CDR3 covers 14 residues. Germline lookup yields CDR1 SGHTA and CDR2 FQGNSA. The table lists this clone with a count of one. The data also belong to a second study, concerning human thymus T cells. That source notes: Among thymic and blood repertoires, usage of V and J genes appeared biased.

The chain recombines TRBV7-2 with TRBJ1-1; D is undetermined. This clonotype was sampled from a girl less than two years old with a congenital heart defect. Sequenced sample: thymocytes. The CDR3: CASTYPTCNTEAFF. The CDR3 DNA sequence: TGTGCCAGCACATACCCAACTTGTAACACTGAAGCTTTCTTT.